The 16 T cell receptor beta chains presented below share a single source sample, sequenced in a study of regulatory dendritic cells for organ transplantation. CFSE-labeled sorted T cells met regulatory or mature dendritic cells for four to five days. No antigen has been identified for these receptors. The method was immunoSEQ multiplex PCR; TCRdb's version includes in-frame clones alone and lacks a portion of them. The data contain about 10,000 clones, approximately 80% of them singletons. Specimen: memory CD4+ T cells from blood cultured with dendritic cells. Documented subset: CD45RO+ memory T cells. The receptors originated from a human donor in good health.

The chain links TRBV27 to TRBJ1-1; D perhaps matches TRBD1 (5 bases). This CDR3 contains 15 residues. Germline assignment: CDR1 MNHEY and CDR2 SMNVEV (reference sequence). V lost 7 bases and J lost 2, with 17 bases in between. CDR3 nucleotides: TGTGCCAGCAAGGGGCCAAGGTTTCTAAACACTGAAGCTTTCTTT. It is translated as CASKGPRFLNTEAFF.

The J gene is TRBJ2-1, the V gene TRBV29-1, with TRBD2 matching 11 bases. This CDR3 spans 15 amino acids. V shed 7 bases, J shed 5 bases, and the junction held 10 bases outside the gene matches. Germline loops: CDR1 SQVTM, CDR2 ANQGSEA. The CDR3, as DNA: TGCAGCGCCCAACGACTAGCGGGAAAGGACAATGAGCAGTTCTTC. Its translation: CSAQRLAGKDNEQFF.

The gene calls are TRBV7-2 and TRBJ2-1; D gene uncertain. Between the trimmed V and J ends, which lost 5 bases and 0 bases, there was a span of 11 bases. The CDR3 is 15 amino acids. Germline V gene lookup returns CDR1 SGHTA and CDR2 FQGNSA. CDR3 protein: CASSRGSNSYNEQFF. CDR3 nucleotide sequence: TGTGCCAGCAGCCGCGGATCTAACTCCTACAATGAGCAGTTCTTC. The variable domain in full, with the rest retrieved from reference TRBV7-2 and TRBJ2-1, is GAGVSQSPSNKVTEKGKDVELRCDPISGHTALYWYRQSLGQGLEFLIYFQGNSAPDKSGLPSDRFSAERTGGSVSTLTIQRTQQEDSAVYLCASSRGSNSYNEQFFGPGTRLTVL.

The chain links TRBV19 to TRBJ2-1; D possibly matches TRBD1 or TRBD2 (5 bases each). Germline V gene lookup returns CDR1 LNHDA and CDR2 SQIVND (reference sequence). The length of the CDR3 is 13 residues. Between the trimmed V and J ends, which lost 7 bases and 9 bases, there was a span of 16 bases. CDR3 bases: TGTGCCAGTACACGGGGTATGAGGGGTGAGCAGTTCTTC. Protein sequence: CASTRGMRGEQFF. The complete variable domain, with remaining parts taken from reference TRBV19 and TRBJ2-1, reads DGGITQSPKYLFRKEGQNVTLSCEQNLNHDAMYWYRQDPGQGLRLIYYSQIVNDFQKGDIAEGYSVSREKKESFPLTVTSAQKNPTAFYLCASTRGMRGEQFFGPGTRLTVL.

This clone was detected a few times. This chain joins TRBV6-5 and TRBJ2-7; possibly TRBD1 or TRBD2 for D (5 bases each). Germline V gene sequence: CDR1 MNHEY, CDR2 SVGAGI. Trimming stripped 2 bases from V and 1 base from J, with 12 bases between. This CDR3 comprises 15 residues. As DNA, the CDR3 is TGTGCCAGCAGTTACGCAGGGAGCGAATCCTACGAGCAGTACTTC. Translated: CASSYAGSESYEQYF.

V gene TRBV7-8 combines with J gene TRBJ2-7, with 9 bases aligning to TRBD1. Germline CDR1 reads SGHVS; CDR2 reads FQNEAQ. With 2 bases clipped from V and 4 bases from J, the junction kept 3 bases outside the gene matches. The CDR3 runs to 14 residues. The CDR3 coding sequence is TGTGCCAGCAGCTTATCCGGGACAGGGTACGAGCAGTACTTC. It translates to CASSLSGTGYEQYF.

V gene TRBV6-1 combines with J gene TRBJ1-1; D may be TRBD1 (5 bases). CDR3 length: 14 residues. CDR1 and CDR2 from the germline V gene are MNHNS and SASEGT. Trimming removed 5 bases at V and 4 bases at J, with 14 bases between. This chain's CDR3 is CASSTIRGGTEAFF. The CDR3 nucleotides are TGTGCCAGCAGTACGATTAGGGGAGGCACTGAAGCTTTCTTT.

The chain couples TRBV4-2 to TRBJ2-1; D gene uncertain. Trimming stripped 0 bases from V and 2 bases from J, with 14 bases between. This CDR3 is 17 amino acids long. Germline values: CDR1 LGHNA, CDR2 YNFKEQ. The chain's CDR3 is CASSQDPPAGTYNEQFF. The CDR3 nucleotides read TGTGCCAGCAGCCAAGACCCCCCAGCAGGAACCTACAATGAGCAGTTCTTC.

J is TRBJ2-7 and V is TRBV11-1, with D possibly being TRBD1 (5 bases). With 6 bases removed from V and 8 bases from J, the gap between germline ends came to 32 bases. Germline assignment: CDR1 SGHAT and CDR2 FQDESV (reference sequence). The CDR3 runs to 18 residues. The CDR3: CASRRTRRSAGRPPQQYF. The CDR3 DNA reads TGTGCCAGCAGACGAACCCGACGCAGTGCAGGGCGCCCACCGCAGCAGTACTTC.

The sample holds a few counts of this clone. The genes are TRBV27 and TRBJ1-6; tentatively, D is TRBD1 (6 bases). Germline V gene sequence: CDR1 MNHEY, CDR2 SMNVEV (reference sequence). The V and J ends lost 3 bases and 3 bases respectively, with 12 bases between them. The CDR3 is made up of 16 amino acids. DNA for the CDR3: TGTGCCAGCAGTTTCTTGGCAGGGGTCTATAATTCACCCCTCCACTTT. It encodes CASSFLAGVYNSPLHF.

The CDR3 DNA reads as TGTGCCAGTAGTATAGACCCGGGACTAGCGGTCACAGATACGCAGTATTTT. Its protein product is CASSIDPGLAVTDTQYF. The rearrangement links TRBV19 to TRBJ2-3; 11 nucleotides line up with TRBD2. Trimming took 0 bases from V and 2 from J; bases not matched to a gene: 4. CDR1 and CDR2 (germline): LNHDA, SQIVND (reference sequence). The length of the CDR3 is 17 residues.

V and J are TRBV5-4 and TRBJ2-5; TRBD2 might be the D (5 bases). The CDR3 runs 13 residues. Germline V gene sequence: CDR1 SGHNT, CDR2 YYREEE (reference sequence). V was trimmed by 4 bases and J by 5 bases, leaving 12 bases between them. CDR3 sequence (DNA): TGTGCCAGCAGCGCCTCCAGAGGGGAGACCCAGTACTTC. Translated, it gives CASSASRGETQYF.

V usage is TRBV6-1 and J usage is TRBJ2-5, with 8 bases lining up with TRBD2. The V segment lost 2 bases and the J segment 5 bases; nucleotides outside the gene matches: 4. CDR3 size: 14 residues. Germline CDR1 reads MNHNS; CDR2 reads SASEGT. Here the CDR3 DNA reads TGTGCCAGCAGTGAACGCGAGCGGGGGGAGACCCAGTACTTC. Its protein product is CASSERERGETQYF.

The V gene is TRBV25-1, the J gene TRBJ2-5; TRBD1 matches 8 bases. The junction had 4 bases not matched to a gene; V was cut back by 6 bases and J by 1 base. This CDR3 spans 14 amino acids. In germline, CDR1 is MGHDK, CDR2 SYGVNS. CDR3 region: CASSRDRGQETQYF. The CDR3 DNA reads as TGTGCCAGCAGCCGAGACAGGGGCCAAGAGACCCAGTACTTC.

The rearrangement uses TRBV2 and TRBJ1-2, with 8 bases matching TRBD1. The J segment lost 6 bases and the V segment lost 6 bases, leaving 9 bases of the junction unmatched. The CDR3 loop spans 14 amino acids. Germline V gene lookup returns CDR1 SNHLY and CDR2 FYNNEI. CDR3 amino acids: CASRRQGSPDGYTF. The CDR3 bases are TGTGCCAGCAGGAGACAGGGGTCCCCGGATGGCTACACCTTC.

The rearrangement uses TRBV29-1 and TRBJ2-5, with 8 bases matching TRBD2. The CDR3 covers 14 residues. Trimming cost V 5 bases and J 2 bases; bases outside gene matches: 7. CDR1 and CDR2 (germline): SQVTM, ANQGSEA. This CDR3 is CSVLVAGGQETQYF. The DNA for the CDR3 is TGCAGCGTTTTGGTGGCGGGAGGACAAGAGACCCAGTACTTC.